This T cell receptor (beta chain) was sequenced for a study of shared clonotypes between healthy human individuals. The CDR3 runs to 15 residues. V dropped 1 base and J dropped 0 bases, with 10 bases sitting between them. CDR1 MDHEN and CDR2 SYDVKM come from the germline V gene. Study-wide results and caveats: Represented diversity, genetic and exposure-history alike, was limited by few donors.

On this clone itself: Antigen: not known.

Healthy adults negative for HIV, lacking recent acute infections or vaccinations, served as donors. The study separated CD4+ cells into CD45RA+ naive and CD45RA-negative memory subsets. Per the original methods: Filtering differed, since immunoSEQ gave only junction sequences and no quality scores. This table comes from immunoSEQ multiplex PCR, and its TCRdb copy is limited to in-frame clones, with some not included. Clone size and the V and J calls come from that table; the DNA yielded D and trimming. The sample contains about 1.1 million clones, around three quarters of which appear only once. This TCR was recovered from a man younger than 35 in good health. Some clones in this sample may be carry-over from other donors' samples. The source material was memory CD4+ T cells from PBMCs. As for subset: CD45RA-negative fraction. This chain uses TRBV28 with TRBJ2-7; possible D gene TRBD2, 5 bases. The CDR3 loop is CASSLSGTLSYEQYF. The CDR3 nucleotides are TGTGCCAGCAGTTTATCGGGAACTCTCTCCTACGAGCAGTACTTC.